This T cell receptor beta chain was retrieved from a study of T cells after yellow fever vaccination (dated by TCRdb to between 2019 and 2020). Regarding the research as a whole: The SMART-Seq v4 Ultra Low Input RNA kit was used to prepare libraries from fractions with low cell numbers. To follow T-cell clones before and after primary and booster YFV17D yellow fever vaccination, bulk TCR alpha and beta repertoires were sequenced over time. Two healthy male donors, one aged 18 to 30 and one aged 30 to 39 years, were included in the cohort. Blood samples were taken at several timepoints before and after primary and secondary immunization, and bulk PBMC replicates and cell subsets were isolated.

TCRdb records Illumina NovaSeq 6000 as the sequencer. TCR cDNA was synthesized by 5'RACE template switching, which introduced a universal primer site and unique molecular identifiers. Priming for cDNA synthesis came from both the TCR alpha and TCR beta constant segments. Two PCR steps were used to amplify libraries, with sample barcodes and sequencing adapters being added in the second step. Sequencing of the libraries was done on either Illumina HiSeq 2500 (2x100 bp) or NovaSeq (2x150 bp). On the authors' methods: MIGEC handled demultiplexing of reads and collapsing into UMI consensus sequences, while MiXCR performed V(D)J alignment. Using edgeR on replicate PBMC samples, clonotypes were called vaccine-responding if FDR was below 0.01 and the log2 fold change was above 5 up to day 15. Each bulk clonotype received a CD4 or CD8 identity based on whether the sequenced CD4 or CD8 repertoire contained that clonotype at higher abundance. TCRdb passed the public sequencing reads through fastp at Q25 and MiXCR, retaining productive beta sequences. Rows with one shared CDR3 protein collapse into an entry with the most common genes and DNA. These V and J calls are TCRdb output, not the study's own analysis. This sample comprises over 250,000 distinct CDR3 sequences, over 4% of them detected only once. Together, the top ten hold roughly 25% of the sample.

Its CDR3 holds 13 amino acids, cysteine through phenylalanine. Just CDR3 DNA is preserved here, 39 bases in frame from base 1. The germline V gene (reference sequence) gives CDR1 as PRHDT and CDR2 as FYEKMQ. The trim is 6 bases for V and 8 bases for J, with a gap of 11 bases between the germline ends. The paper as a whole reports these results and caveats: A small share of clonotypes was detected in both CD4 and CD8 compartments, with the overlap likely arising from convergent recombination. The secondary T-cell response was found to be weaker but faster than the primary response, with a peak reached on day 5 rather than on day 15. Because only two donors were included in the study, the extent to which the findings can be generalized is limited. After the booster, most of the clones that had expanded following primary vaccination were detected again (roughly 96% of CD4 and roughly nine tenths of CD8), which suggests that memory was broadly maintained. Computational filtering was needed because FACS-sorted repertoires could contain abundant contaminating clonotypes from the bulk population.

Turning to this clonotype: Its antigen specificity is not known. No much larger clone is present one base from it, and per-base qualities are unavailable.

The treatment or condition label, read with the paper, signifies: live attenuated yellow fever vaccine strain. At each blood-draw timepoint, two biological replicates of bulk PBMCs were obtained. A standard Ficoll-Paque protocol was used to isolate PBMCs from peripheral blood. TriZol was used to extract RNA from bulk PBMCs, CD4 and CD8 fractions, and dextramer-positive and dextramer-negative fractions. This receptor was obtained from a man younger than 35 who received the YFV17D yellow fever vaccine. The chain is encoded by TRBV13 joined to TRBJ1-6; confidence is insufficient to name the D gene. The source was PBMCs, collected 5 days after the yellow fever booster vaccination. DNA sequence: TGTGCCAGCAGTATTGCTAACGATTCACCCCTCCACTTT. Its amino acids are CASSIANDSPLHF.